This TCR beta chain was identified in a study of CD8 T cells in ankylosing spondylitis. Study conclusions and caveats: Typical of ankylosing spondylitis blood, it appeared, was a TCR beta motif of eight highly homologous variants.

TCRdb ran MiXCR on the 5' RACE reads and lists one entry per CDR3 protein. The sample includes just over 350,000 distinct CDR3 sequences, 20% to 25% of them seen just once. To note about this clonotype: Its antigen is as yet unknown.

The CDR3 consists of 19 residues. The rearrangement joins TRBV21-1 to TRBJ2-7; TRBD2, as called in the table, went unchecked against the DNA. TRBV21-1 is a recognized pseudogene. The receptor comes from a male donor with ankylosing spondylitis or in good health (not recorded which). Sequenced input: blood, either unsorted or a sorted T cell fraction (not recorded which). CDR3 residues: CASSKIEGTSGPVSYEQYF. The CDR3, as DNA: TGTGCCAGCAGCAAAATAGAGGGGACTAGCGGGCCCGTCTCCTACGAGCAGTACTTC.